This record looks at one T cell receptor beta chain sequence and its context. Authors' data handling: Amplifying reference gene primers gave estimates of nucleated cell counts. Measured with immunoSEQ multiplex PCR; TCRdb has only the in-frame clones, and not every one. The V and J calls and the clone size are those of that table, but D and trimming were determined from the DNA. This table has approximately 100,000 clones, approximately 89% appearing once. The data were obtained in a study of blood T cell repertoires in COVID-19. Across the whole study: Researchers got acute and convalescent COVID-19 samples from the United States, Italy and Spain. From T cells, B-cell-depleted T cells, or PBMCs came the material, which was cDNA or gDNA.

CDR1 is ENHRY, CDR2 SYGVKD, per germline. The CDR3 loop spans 15 amino acids. V was clipped by 0 bases and J by 6 bases, with 14 bases between them. Sequenced material: peripheral blood. This receptor was obtained from a man aged 55 to 70 with acute or convalescent COVID-19. The rearrangement joins TRBV10-3 to TRBJ1-2; possibly TRBD1 for D (6 bases). The CDR3 sequence: CAISESEGQGHGYTF. The DNA of the CDR3 is TGTGCCATCAGTGAGTCCGAGGGGCAGGGGCATGGCTACACCTTC.